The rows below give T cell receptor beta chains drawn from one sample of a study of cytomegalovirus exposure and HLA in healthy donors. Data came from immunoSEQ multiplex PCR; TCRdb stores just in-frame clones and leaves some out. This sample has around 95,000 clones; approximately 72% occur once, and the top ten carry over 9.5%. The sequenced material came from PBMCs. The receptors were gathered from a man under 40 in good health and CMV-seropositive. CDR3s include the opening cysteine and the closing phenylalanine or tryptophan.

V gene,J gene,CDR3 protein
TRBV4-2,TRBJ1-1,CASSQGQGEAFF
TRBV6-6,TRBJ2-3,CASARNSDTDTQYF
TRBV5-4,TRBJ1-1,CASSYQDRRYMNTEAFF
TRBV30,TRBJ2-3,CAWSPGQGSDTQYF
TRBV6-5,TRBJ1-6,CASRTGTGGSPLHF
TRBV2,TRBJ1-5,CASSEQSGNQPQHF
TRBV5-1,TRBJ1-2,CASSDGTDYGYTF
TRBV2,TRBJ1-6,CASSNTGSRLVGWNSPLHF
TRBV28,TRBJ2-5,CASSLGGAVQETQYF
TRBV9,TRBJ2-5,CASSPETSSQETQYF
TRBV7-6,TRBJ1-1,CASSSGKNTEAFF
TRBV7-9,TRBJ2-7,CSSSLVLGQLSYEQYF
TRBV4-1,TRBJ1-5,CASSRQGGNQPQHF
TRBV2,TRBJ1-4,CASSEVRGEKLFF
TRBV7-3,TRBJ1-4,CASSLTRDTVPEKLFF
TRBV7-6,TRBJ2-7,CASSFGTTYEQYF
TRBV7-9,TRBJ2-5,CASSTPTGLTETQYF
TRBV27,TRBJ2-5,CARGTAQETQYF
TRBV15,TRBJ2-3,CATSRTSGTGVDTQYF
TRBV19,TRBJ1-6,CASSIAFYNSPLHF
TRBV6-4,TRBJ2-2,CASRRTSGDTGELFF
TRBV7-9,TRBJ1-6,CSSSLVRSALSSPLHF
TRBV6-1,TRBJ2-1,CAITEISYNEQFF
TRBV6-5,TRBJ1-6,CASSYAPRGSSPLHF
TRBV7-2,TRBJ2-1,CASSLVGGGRRNEQFF
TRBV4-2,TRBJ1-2,CASSQALRTGNNYGYTF
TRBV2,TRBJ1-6,CASSEEGQGPSPLHF
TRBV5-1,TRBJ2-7,CANSLGFEQGITQYF